This T cell receptor (beta chain) was found in a study of radiotherapy plus CTLA-4 blockade in lung cancer. The junction had 1 base not matched to a gene; V was cut back by 7 bases and J by 5 bases. The CDR3 loop spans 12 amino acids. CDR1 LNHDA and CDR2 SQIVND come from the germline V gene (reference sequence). Study-level findings and limits: There was expansion of tumor-derived TCR clones in blood after radiotherapy plus ipilimumab. How blood T cell clones changed early, along with interferon-beta, reportedly forecast response best.

Concerning this clone: No antigen is known for it.

With ipilimumab providing CTLA-4 blockade, focal radiation was administered to patients who had chemo-refractory metastatic non-small-cell lung cancer. Using immunoSEQ multiplex PCR, the repertoire was profiled, and TCRdb retains in-frame clones only, with some absent. In the table there are 85,000 to 100,000 clones, roughly 70% of which are singletons. The specimen was peripheral blood, collected from a patient treated with radiotherapy plus ipilimumab. The chain uses TRBV19 and TRBJ1-4; 7 bases line up with TRBD1. The TCR sequence derives from a human donor with non-small cell lung cancer that progressed on radiotherapy plus ipilimumab. CDR3 in DNA: TGTGCCAGTACCAGGGGGAATGAAAAACTGTTTTTT. Its protein product is CASTRGNEKLFF. Filled out from reference TRBV19 and TRBJ1-4, the complete variable domain reads DGGITQSPKYLFRKEGQNVTLSCEQNLNHDAMYWYRQDPGQGLRLIYYSQIVNDFQKGDIAEGYSVSREKKESFPLTVTSAQKNPTAFYLCASTRGNEKLFFGSGTQLSVL.